What follows are 16 T cell receptor beta chains derived from one specimen sequenced in a study of blood T cell repertoires in COVID-19. Profiling relied on immunoSEQ multiplex PCR, and the TCRdb table lists in-frame clones only, not all of them. The sample records about 110,000 clones, 85% being singletons. The sequenced sample consisted of peripheral blood. The receptors were gathered from a man in his forties with acute or convalescent COVID-19.

The V call is TRBV6-5, the J call TRBJ2-3; 7 bases map to TRBD2. The V gene's germline CDR1 is MNHEY and CDR2 SVGAGI. The junction had 3 bases not matched to a gene; V was cut back by 2 bases and J by 4 bases. The CDR3 runs to 14 residues. CDR3 bases: TGTGCCAGCAGTTACGGTGCGGGAGCAGATACGCAGTATTTT. The encoded protein is CASSYGAGADTQYF.

The chain carries TRBV4-1 and TRBJ1-4; D remains ambiguous. The germline gives CDR1 MGHRA, CDR2 YSYEKL. V lost 4 bases and J lost 8, with 14 bases in between. This CDR3 contains 14 residues. In DNA form, the CDR3 reads TGCGCCAGCAGCCCGTTCAACTCGGGGGAAAAACTGTTTTTT. It specifies CASSPFNSGEKLFF.

The genes are TRBV11-2 and TRBJ2-7; a weak D match, TRBD2 (6 bases). V gave up 1 base and J gave up 4 bases, with 23 bases separating them. This CDR3 contains 18 residues. The germline V gene has CDR1 SGHAT and CDR2 FQNNGV. The CDR3 DNA reads TGTGCCAGCAGCTTAGTAGGCCTCTTGGGCAGGGAGGTATACGAGCAGTACTTC. Translating gives CASSLVGLLGREVYEQYF.

This clone was seen once. As DNA, the CDR3 is TGTGCCAGCCAGAAGGAGGACAGGGTATATAATGAGCAGTTCTTC. Protein product: CASQKEDRVYNEQFF. The chain couples TRBV27 to TRBJ2-1; TRBD1 matches at 8 bases. The CDR3 has 15 amino acids. Trimming removed 8 bases from V and 7 bases from J; junction bases left unmatched: 13. Germline values: CDR1 MNHEY, CDR2 SMNVEV (reference sequence).

The genes are TRBV5-6 and TRBJ2-7; TRBD1 matches 9 bases. This CDR3 contains 17 residues. The germline CDR1 and CDR2 sequences are SGHDT and YYEEEE. V dropped 3 bases and J dropped 1; count of bases not matched to a gene: 11. CDR3 nucleotide sequence: TGTGCCAGCAGCTCGCCGGGACAGGGAAGTGGATCCTACGAGCAGTACTTC. Its protein is CASSSPGQGSGSYEQYF.

The chain employs TRBV5-4 and TRBJ2-7; 9 bases are shared with TRBD1. Germline CDR1 reads SGHNT; CDR2 reads YYREEE (reference sequence). The CDR3 is 15 residues long. V shed 1 base, J shed 6 bases, and the junction held 8 bases outside the gene matches. Here the CDR3 DNA reads TGTGCCAGCAGCTTGCGGGACAGGGCCTTCGGCGAGCAGTACTTC. Encoded protein: CASSLRDRAFGEQYF.

CDR3 protein: CATSVRLAGGQTDTQYF. The CDR3 DNA is TGTGCCACCAGTGTAAGACTAGCGGGAGGACAAACAGATACGCAGTATTTT. This chain joins TRBV24-1 and TRBJ2-3, with TRBD2 identical over 13 bases. Trimming removed 5 bases from V and 3 bases from J; junction bases left unmatched: 7. Germline lookup yields CDR1 KGHDR and CDR2 SFDVKD. This CDR3 region has 17 residues.

The V and J genes are TRBV5-1 and TRBJ2-2; tentative D call: TRBD2 (6 bases). This CDR3 is 14 amino acids long. Germline CDR1 SGHRS, CDR2 YFSETQ. Between the trimmed V and J ends, which lost 4 bases and 3 bases, there was a span of 10 bases. DNA of the CDR3: TGCGCCAGCAGCGAGTGGGGGGACACCGGGGAGCTGTTTTTT. This encodes CASSEWGDTGELFF.

The gene calls are TRBV5-6 and TRBJ2-2; the match to TRBD2 covers 10 bases. V shed 0 bases and J 5 bases; nucleotides not matched to a gene: 7. This CDR3 has 17 residues. CDR1 and CDR2 from the germline V gene are SGHDT and YYEEEE. CDR3: CASSLELLAGNTGELFF. CDR3 coding DNA: TGTGCCAGCAGCTTGGAGCTACTAGCGGGAAATACCGGGGAGCTGTTTTTT.

V and J are TRBV2 and TRBJ1-6; 8 bases are shared with TRBD1. The CDR3 length is 14 residues. J lost 9 bases, V lost 6 bases, and 7 bases had no gene match. Germline CDR1 reads SNHLY; CDR2 reads FYNNEI. The CDR3 loop reads CASSVTGDGSPLHF. The CDR3 DNA reads TGTGCCAGCAGCGTGACAGGGGATGGTTCACCCCTCCACTTT.

CDR3: CATSDSVRGPNQPQHF. CDR3 DNA: TGTGCCACCAGTGATTCGGTCAGGGGTCCCAATCAGCCCCAGCATTTT. The rearrangement uses TRBV24-1 and TRBJ1-5; a weak D match, TRBD1 (6 bases). V lost 2 bases, J lost 3 bases, and 13 bases lay in between. In germline, CDR1 is KGHDR, CDR2 SFDVKD. The length of the CDR3 is 16 residues.

V usage is TRBV28 and J usage is TRBJ2-5, with TRBD1 matching 10 bases. This CDR3 comprises 18 residues. Germline V gene lookup returns CDR1 MDHEN and CDR2 SYDVKM. V trimming: 7 bases; J trimming: 1 base; junction bases outside the gene matches: 15. CDR3 loop: CASTNGGDDRGPQETQYF. The CDR3 coding sequence is TGTGCCAGCACCAACGGGGGGGACGACAGGGGGCCCCAAGAGACCCAGTACTTC. The full variable domain, in which reference TRBV28 and TRBJ2-5 provide the parts outside the CDR3, is DVKVTQSSRYLVKRTGEKVFLECVQDMDHENMFWYRQDPGLGLRLIYFSYDVKMKEKGDIPEGYSVSREKKERFSLILESASTNQTSMYLCASTNGGDDRGPQETQYFGPGTRLLVL.

The rearrangement links TRBV9 to TRBJ2-1; D not resolved. The germline V and J ends were trimmed by 3 bases and 0 bases, with 7 bases remaining between them. The CDR3 has 14 residues. Germline assignment: CDR1 SGDLS and CDR2 YYNGEE. The CDR3 nucleotides read TGTGCCAGCAGCGGCGGTAGCTCCTACAATGAGCAGTTCTTC. The encoded protein is CASSGGSSYNEQFF.

This clone was seen only a few times. Its ends do not fully match the called genes, so a read error is possible. The chain combines TRBV5-6 with TRBJ2-2, with TRBD1 matching 8 bases. Germline CDR1 reads SGHDT; CDR2 reads YYEEEE. The CDR3 totals 16 residues. The CDR3 nucleotides read TGTGCCAGCAGCTTAAAGGACAGGGCGAAGACCGGGGAGCTGTTTTTT. Translating gives CASSLKDRAKTGELFF.

The chain employs TRBV5-5 and TRBJ2-2; D ambiguous. This CDR3 comprises 15 residues. Between the trimmed V and J ends, which lost 4 bases and 4 bases, there was a span of 14 bases. Germline loops: CDR1 SGHKS, CDR2 YYEKEE (reference sequence). The CDR3, as DNA: TGTGCCAGCAGCCCAGCAAACGCGGTCACCGGGGAGCTGTTTTTT. Protein: CASSPANAVTGELFF.

This clone has just one count. CDR3 DNA sequence: TGTGCCAGCAGTTTATCGTTGGGGACTACCTACGAGCAGTACTTC. Encoded protein: CASSLSLGTTYEQYF. This chain uses TRBV27 with TRBJ2-7, with 7 nucleotides matching TRBD2. Trimming at V came to 0 bases and at J to 2 bases, leaving 4 bases not matched to a gene. The germline gives CDR1 MNHEY, CDR2 SMNVEV (reference sequence). The CDR3 is 15 amino acids.